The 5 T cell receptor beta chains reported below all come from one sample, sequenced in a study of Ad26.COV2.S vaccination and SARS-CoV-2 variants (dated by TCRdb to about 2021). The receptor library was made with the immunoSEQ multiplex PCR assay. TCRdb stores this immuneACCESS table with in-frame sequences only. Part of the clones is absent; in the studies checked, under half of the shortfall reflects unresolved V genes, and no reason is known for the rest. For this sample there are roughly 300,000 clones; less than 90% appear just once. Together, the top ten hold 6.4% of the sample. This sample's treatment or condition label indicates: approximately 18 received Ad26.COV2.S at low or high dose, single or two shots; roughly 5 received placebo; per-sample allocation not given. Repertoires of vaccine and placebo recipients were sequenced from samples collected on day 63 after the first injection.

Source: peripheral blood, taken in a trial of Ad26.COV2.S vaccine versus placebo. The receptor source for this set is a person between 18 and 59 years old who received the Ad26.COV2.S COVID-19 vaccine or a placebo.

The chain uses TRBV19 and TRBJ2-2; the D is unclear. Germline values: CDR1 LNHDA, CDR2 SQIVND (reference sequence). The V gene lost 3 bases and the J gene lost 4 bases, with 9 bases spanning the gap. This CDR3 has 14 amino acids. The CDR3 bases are TGTGCCAGTAGTATTGTCGCCGGCACCGGGGAGCTGTTTTTT. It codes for CASSIVAGTGELFF.

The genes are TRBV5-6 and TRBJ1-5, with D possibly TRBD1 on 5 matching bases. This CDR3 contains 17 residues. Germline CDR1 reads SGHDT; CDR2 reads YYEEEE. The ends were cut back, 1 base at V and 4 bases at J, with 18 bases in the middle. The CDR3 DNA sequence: TGTGCCAGCAGCTTGTGGGCAGCAGGGAGGTTAAATCAGCCCCAGCATTTT. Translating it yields CASSLWAAGRLNQPQHF.

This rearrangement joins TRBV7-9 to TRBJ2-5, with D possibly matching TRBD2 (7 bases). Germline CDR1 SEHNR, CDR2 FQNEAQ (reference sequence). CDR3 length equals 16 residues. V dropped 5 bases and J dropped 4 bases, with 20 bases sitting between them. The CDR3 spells CASSASGGGGRETQYF. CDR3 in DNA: TGTGCCAGCAGCGCTTCAGGCGGGGGCGGTCGAGAGACCCAGTACTTC.

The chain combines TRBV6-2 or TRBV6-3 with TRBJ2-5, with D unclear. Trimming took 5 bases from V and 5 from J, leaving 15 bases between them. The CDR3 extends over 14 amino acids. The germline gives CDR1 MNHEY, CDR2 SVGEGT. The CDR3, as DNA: TGTGCCAGCAGTCCCCTCTCCCCCCCTGAGACCCAGTACTTC. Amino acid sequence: CASSPLSPPETQYF.

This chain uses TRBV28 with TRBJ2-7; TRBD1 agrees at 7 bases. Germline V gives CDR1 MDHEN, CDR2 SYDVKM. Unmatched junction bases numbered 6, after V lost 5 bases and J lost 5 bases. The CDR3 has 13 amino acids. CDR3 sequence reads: CASSPGTDDEQYF. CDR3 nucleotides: TGTGCCAGCAGTCCCGGGACAGACGACGAGCAGTACTTC.